Listed here are 23 T cell receptor beta chains from one sample, sequenced in a study of shared clonotypes between healthy human individuals. Clones were sequenced by immunoSEQ multiplex PCR, and TCRdb holds only the in-frame ones, with some missing. Of a few million clones listed, around nine tenths are singletons. The specimen sequenced was naive CD4+ T cells sorted from blood. Sample subset: CD45RA+ positively selected. The receptor set was obtained from a man aged 18-30 years in good health.

This rearrangement joins TRBV19 to TRBJ2-5; 8 bases map to TRBD1. The J segment lost 5 bases and the V segment lost 5 bases, leaving 7 bases of the junction unmatched. Germline-derived CDR1 and CDR2 are LNHDA and SQIVND (reference sequence). The CDR3 has 14 residues. Here the CDR3 reads CASSLTGGAETQYF. The CDR3 DNA sequence: TGTGCCAGTAGTCTAACAGGGGGTGCCGAGACCCAGTACTTC.

This sequence joins TRBV11-2 and TRBJ1-1; D is unresolved. Between the trimmed V and J ends, which lost 1 base and 5 bases, there was a span of 2 bases. The length of the CDR3 is 11 residues. Germline assignment: CDR1 SGHAT and CDR2 FQNNGV. The CDR3 DNA reads TGTGCCAGCAGCTTAGCTACTGAAGCTTTCTTT. As protein: CASSLATEAFF.

As DNA, the CDR3 is TGTGCCACCAGCAGAGATAGGTCAGCCCCTAATTCACCCCTCCACTTT. The encoded protein is CATSRDRSAPNSPLHF. This rearrangement joins TRBV15 to TRBJ1-6; no clear D gene. Trimming removed 0 bases at V and 6 bases at J, with 12 bases between. The CDR3 spans 16 residues. Germline-derived CDR1 and CDR2 are LNHNV and YYDKDF (reference sequence).

V gene TRBV30 combines with J gene TRBJ2-6, with TRBD2 as a possible D gene (7 bases). This CDR3 has 18 amino acids. V was clipped by 7 bases and J by 0 bases, with 22 bases between them. In germline, CDR1 is GTSNPN, CDR2 SVGIG (reference sequence). The CDR3 is CASNEAGHPNSGANVLTF. As DNA, the CDR3 is TGTGCCTCAAATGAAGCGGGACATCCTAACTCTGGGGCCAACGTCCTGACTTTC.

The chain is built from TRBV30 and TRBJ2-3; TRBD2 might be the D (6 bases). V was clipped by 2 bases and J by 3 bases, with 9 bases between them. The germline V gene encodes CDR1 GTSNPN and CDR2 SVGIG (reference sequence). CDR3 length equals 13 residues. CDR3 DNA sequence: TGTGCCTGGAGTCCGGGACTTACAGATACGCAGTATTTT. This translates into CAWSPGLTDTQYF.

The chain has TRBV19 and TRBJ2-2; no definite D call. Germline loops: CDR1 LNHDA, CDR2 SQIVND (reference sequence). The V and J ends lost 1 base and 5 bases respectively, with 8 bases between them. The CDR3 loop spans 14 amino acids. This CDR3 is CASSIVGWTGELFF. The CDR3 DNA reads as TGTGCCAGTAGTATAGTTGGTTGGACCGGGGAGCTGTTTTTT.

V usage is TRBV18 and J usage is TRBJ2-7, with D tentatively TRBD2 (6 bases). V was clipped by 0 bases and J by 3 bases, with 12 bases between them. There are 15 residues in the CDR3. Germline V gene data show CDR1 as KGHSH and CDR2 as LQKENI. CDR3 amino acids: CASSPPGLGNYEQYF. Here the CDR3 DNA reads TGTGCCAGCTCACCACCGGGACTCGGGAACTACGAGCAGTACTTC.

The gene calls are TRBV27 and TRBJ2-1; TRBD2 matches at 7 bases. Germline CDR1 is MNHEY and CDR2 is SMNVEV (reference sequence). The V gene end was trimmed by 0 bases and the J gene end by 5 bases; junction bases not matched to a gene: 13. The CDR3 sequence is 18 residues long. CDR3 in DNA: TGTGCCAGCAGTTTATCGCCCACCTTGGGCGGGAGTCACAATGAGCAGTTCTTC. Its protein product is CASSLSPTLGGSHNEQFF.

The CDR3 nucleotides read TGTGCCTGGAGTGTAATGGAGGGACAGGGGGTCCCTGAAGCTTTCTTT. This translates into CAWSVMEGQGVPEAFF. The chain joins TRBV30 to TRBJ1-1; 11 nucleotides agree with TRBD1. The CDR3 totals 16 residues. The germline CDR1 and CDR2 sequences are GTSNPN and SVGIG (reference sequence). Trimming removed 0 bases from V and 6 bases from J; junction bases left unmatched: 9.

V is TRBV6-6 and J is TRBJ2-7; 7 bases match TRBD1. CDR1 and CDR2 from the germline V gene are MNHNY and SVGAGI (reference sequence). The CDR3 has 15 residues. V shed 2 bases and J 4 bases; nucleotides not matched to a gene: 8. The CDR3 DNA is TGTGCCAGCAGTTACGGAAGCCCGGGACAGTACGAGCAGTACTTC. It translates to CASSYGSPGQYEQYF.

CDR3 DNA: TGCGCCAGCAGCTCGGGGGTTGGCACTGAAGCTTTCTTT. Translating gives CASSSGVGTEAFF. J is TRBJ1-1 and V is TRBV5-1, with D tentatively TRBD1 (5 bases). V was clipped by 3 bases and J by 4 bases, with 10 bases between them. Germline values: CDR1 SGHRS, CDR2 YFSETQ. The CDR3 totals 13 residues.

The chain has TRBV18 and TRBJ2-2; 8 bases are a match to TRBD2. The CDR3 is made up of 19 amino acids. V trimming: 1 base; J trimming: 2 bases; junction bases outside the gene matches: 12. Germline V gene sequence: CDR1 KGHSH, CDR2 LQKENI. The CDR3 region is CASSPRWSGGAANTGELFF. Written as DNA, the CDR3 is TGTGCCAGCTCACCACGCTGGAGCGGGGGCGCCGCCAACACCGGGGAGCTGTTTTTT.

The chain is built from TRBV7-3 and TRBJ2-2, with 8 positions matching TRBD1. The CDR3 has 15 residues. Germline trimming cut 5 bases from V and 5 bases from J; bases unmatched to any gene: 7. Germline CDR1 is SGHTA and CDR2 is FQGTGA. The CDR3 sequence: CASSPGQEKTGELFF. The DNA for the CDR3 is TGTGCCAGCAGCCCGGGACAGGAAAAGACCGGGGAGCTGTTTTTT.

The chain carries TRBV5-1 and TRBJ1-5; D call uncertain. V was pared by 0 bases and J by 10 bases, with 17 bases between. The CDR3 has 15 residues. CDR1 is SGHRS, CDR2 YFSETQ, per germline. Written as DNA, the CDR3 is TGCGCCAGCAGCTTGGATTCCGGAGTCGGGGATCCCCAGCATTTT. Amino acids: CASSLDSGVGDPQHF.

This clone was recorded only once. CDR3 coding DNA: TGTGCCAGCAGCAATTTGGTCCGTGCTTACGAGCAGTACTTC. This translates into CASSNLVRAYEQYF. The chain uses TRBV21-1 and TRBJ2-7. TRBV21-1 is shown as a pseudogene. The CDR3 is 14 residues long.

The chain carries TRBV14 and TRBJ1-5; D gene uncertain. Germline loops: CDR1 SGHDN, CDR2 FVKESK. V was pared by 2 bases and J by 7 bases, with 3 bases between. The CDR3 has 11 amino acids. Here the CDR3 reads CASSQRQPQHF. The CDR3 coding sequence is TGTGCCAGCAGCCAACGACAGCCCCAGCATTTT.

The chain has TRBV19 and TRBJ2-3, with a weak D call TRBD2 (7 bases). The ends were cut back, 3 bases at V and 4 bases at J, with 20 bases in the middle. CDR1 and CDR2 from the germline V gene are LNHDA and SQIVND (reference sequence). CDR3 length: 17 amino acids. CDR3 sequence reads: CASSILGGPSIADTQYF. As DNA, the CDR3 is TGTGCCAGTAGTATTTTGGGGGGGCCATCGATTGCAGATACGCAGTATTTT.

The chain has TRBV19 and TRBJ1-6; TRBD1 agrees at 7 bases. The CDR3 is made up of 16 amino acids. Losses at the gene ends were 5 bases for V and 9 bases for J; bases not matched to a gene: 13. CDR1 is LNHDA and CDR2 is SQIVND in the germline V gene (reference sequence). The CDR3 coding sequence is TGTGCCAGTAGTCCTACCAGGGGGGCGCAGGTTTCACCCCTCCACTTT. It is translated as CASSPTRGAQVSPLHF.

V is TRBV11-3 and J is TRBJ2-1, with 10 bases fitting TRBD2. The CDR3 loop spans 17 amino acids. The V gene's germline CDR1 is SGHNT and CDR2 YENEEA. This CDR3 reads CVAPEGLAPGGNNEQFF. CDR3 bases: TGTGTCGCCCCTGAGGGACTAGCGCCGGGGGGAAACAATGAGCAGTTCTTC.

V is TRBV11-3 and J is TRBJ2-5; D possibly corresponds to TRBD1 (5 bases). The CDR3 has 15 amino acids. CDR1 and CDR2 from the germline V gene are SGHNT and YENEEA. The V end lost 5 bases, the J end lost 5 bases, and 18 bases lay between the germline ends. The CDR3 reads CASSTGPGAGETQYF. The DNA of the CDR3 is TGTGCCAGCAGCACTGGGCCGGGTGCAGGGGAGACCCAGTACTTC.

CDR3 DNA: TGTGCCAGCAGCTCCCGACTGACCACCGGGGAGCTGTTTTTT. It yields the protein CASSSRLTTGELFF. The chain has TRBV7-9 and TRBJ2-2; D ambiguous. This CDR3 region has 14 residues. The V end was cut by 4 bases, the J end by 4 bases, with 10 bases between. Germline loops: CDR1 SEHNR, CDR2 FQNEAQ (reference sequence).

The gene calls are TRBV27 and TRBJ2-1, with a weak D call TRBD1 (6 bases). CDR3 length: 17 residues. Germline V gene sequence: CDR1 MNHEY, CDR2 SMNVEV (reference sequence). V was pared by 0 bases and J by 0 bases, with 12 bases between. CDR3 sequence: CASSLSRGLGSYNEQFF. CDR3 bases: TGTGCCAGCAGTTTATCGAGGGGGTTGGGCTCCTACAATGAGCAGTTCTTC.

The rearrangement links TRBV20-1 to TRBJ1-1; the D gene is possibly TRBD1 (6 bases). Deletions cut 6 bases from V and 8 bases from J, with 13 bases between. This CDR3 spans 11 amino acids. Germline V gives CDR1 DFQATT, CDR2 SNEGSKA (reference sequence). Written as DNA, the CDR3 is TGCAGTGCCCCCCAACAGGGAGAAGCTTTCTTT. As protein: CSAPQQGEAFF.